This TCR beta chain was found in a study of cytomegalovirus exposure and HLA in healthy donors. General study results and limits: Altogether, around 160 TCR beta chains were recorded as cytomegalovirus-associated. First-cohort TCR clusters were later found to tend to co-occur in the 130 or so validation repertoires. Accounts indicate the classifier identified cytomegalovirus status with strong specificity and sensitivity.

Using immunoSEQ multiplex PCR, the repertoire was profiled, and TCRdb retains in-frame clones only, with some absent. The sample lists about 360,000 clones, roughly 89% seen once, with 0.65% to 0.95% in the top ten. The donors were members of the validation cohort, which comprised 120 subjects and was separate from the first cohort of more than 500 subjects. Turning to this clone: Its antigen is unidentified.

V lost 3 bases and J lost 0; bases outside the gene matches: 6. The germline V gene has CDR1 MDHEN and CDR2 SYDVKM. The CDR3 has 16 amino acids. The sequence was collected from a woman aged 18-29 years in good health and CMV-seronegative. V is TRBV28 and J is TRBJ2-7; 9 nucleotides align to TRBD2. The sample comprised PBMCs. CDR3 loop: CASSLGASGTSYEQYF. As DNA, the CDR3 is TGTGCCAGCAGTTTGGGTGCTAGCGGGACCTCCTACGAGCAGTACTTC.